These 19 T cell receptor beta chains share one sample of origin, sequenced in a study of T cells after yellow fever vaccination. TCRdb reanalysed the 5' RACE reads using MiXCR and keeps one entry per CDR3 protein. The sample contains approximately 250,000 distinct CDR3 sequences, around 6.7% of which appear only once. This material consisted of CD4+ T cells sorted from PBMCs, taken on the day of the yellow fever booster vaccination. Source of these receptors: a man in his thirties or forties who received the YFV17D yellow fever vaccine.

The genes are TRBV12-3 or TRBV12-4 and TRBJ2-3; 10 bases are a match to TRBD2. This CDR3 has 15 amino acids. J was trimmed by 2 bases and V by 5 bases; bases with no gene match: 4. The CDR3 spells CASSLGLAYTDTQYF. Here the CDR3 DNA reads TGTGCCAGCAGTCTGGGACTAGCGTACACAGATACGCAGTATTTT.

This clonotype was seen a few times. V usage is TRBV7-2 and J usage is TRBJ2-7; a weak D match, TRBD2 (7 bases). The CDR3 spans 17 residues. Germline CDR1 SGHTA, CDR2 FQGNSA. With 5 bases removed from V and 3 bases from J, the gap between germline ends came to 23 bases. The CDR3 nucleotides are TGTGCCAGCAGCCAGAGCGTAGGTCGGGGGGCCTTCTACGAGCAGTACTTC. Amino acid sequence: CASSQSVGRGAFYEQYF.

This clonotype was picked up many times. The rearrangement uses TRBV7-9 and TRBJ2-3; 7 bases match TRBD2. V shed 5 bases, J shed 7 bases, and the junction held 15 bases outside the gene matches. This CDR3 is built from 16 residues. From germline, CDR1 is SEHNR and CDR2 FQNEAQ (reference sequence). CDR3 DNA sequence: TGTGCCAGCAGCCGAGAAAAAAGCGGGATCACCTATACGCAGTATTTT. This gives the protein CASSREKSGITYTQYF.

This clonotype was seen at least ten times. The CDR3 is CASSFPGSNTGELFF. CDR3 sequence (DNA): TGTGCCAGCAGTTTCCCAGGGTCGAACACCGGGGAGCTGTTTTTT. The chain uses TRBV12-3 or TRBV12-4 and TRBJ2-2; weak D call: TRBD1 (5 bases). The CDR3 has 15 amino acids. The V end was cut by 3 bases, the J end by 0 bases, with 8 bases between.

This clonotype was detected ten times or more. The V gene is TRBV7-2, the J gene TRBJ2-3; 7 positions agree with TRBD1. Germline V gene sequence: CDR1 SGHTA, CDR2 FQGNSA. The CDR3 is 14 residues long. V lost 1 base, J lost 4 bases, and 2 bases stayed unmatched. The CDR3: CASSLVTGPDTQYF. In DNA form, the CDR3 reads TGTGCCAGCAGCTTAGTGACAGGGCCAGATACGCAGTATTTT.

For the CDR3, the DNA is TGCAGCGTCGGACAGGGGTCCTACGAGCAGTACTTC. Protein product: CSVGQGSYEQYF. The chain is built from TRBV29-1 and TRBJ2-7; TRBD1 aligns across 9 bases. The CDR3 length is 12 residues. The V gene's germline CDR1 is SQVTM and CDR2 ANQGSEA. V lost 6 bases, J lost 1 base, and 1 base stayed unmatched.

This clonotype has a count of ten or more. This sequence joins TRBV6-5 and TRBJ2-3; D uncertain. Germline V gene data show CDR1 as MNHEY and CDR2 as SVGAGI. V was cut by 4 bases and J by 5 bases, with 7 bases left in between. CDR3 length: 12 residues. The CDR3 reads CASSSSRDTQYF. The CDR3 region has the DNA TGTGCCAGCAGTTCCTCCCGAGATACGCAGTATTTT.

Only a few counts were recorded for this clonotype. V gene TRBV20-1 combines with J gene TRBJ2-5; tentatively, D is TRBD2 (6 bases). Germline V gene data show CDR1 as DFQATT and CDR2 as SNEGSKA (reference sequence). V lost 6 bases, J lost 0 bases, and 11 bases lay in between. This CDR3 contains 13 residues. The CDR3 nucleotides are TGCAGTGCCGGTCGGGGGTACCAAGAGACCCAGTACTTC. Residues: CSAGRGYQETQYF.

The CDR3 DNA reads TGCGCCAGCAGCTTGGAGGCGGGAGGGGGCTACAATGAGCAGTTCTTC. It specifies CASSLEAGGGYNEQFF. This sequence joins TRBV5-1 and TRBJ2-1; 9 nucleotides match TRBD2. The CDR3 is 16 amino acids. V was pared by 0 bases and J by 3 bases, with 4 bases of the junction left unmatched. Germline V gene sequence: CDR1 SGHRS, CDR2 YFSETQ.

This clonotype occurred many times. The chain uses TRBV29-1 and TRBJ2-2, with unresolved D. The CDR3 consists of 10 residues. Germline V gene sequence: CDR1 SQVTM, CDR2 ANQGSEA. CDR3 region: CSPVIGELFF. In DNA, the CDR3 is TGCAGTCCCGTCATCGGGGAGCTGTTTTTT.

Many counts were recorded for this clonotype. The J gene is TRBJ2-2, the V gene TRBV5-1; no definite D call. Germline values: CDR1 SGHRS, CDR2 YFSETQ. This CDR3 has 16 amino acids. V was cut by 4 bases and J by 0 bases, with 13 bases left in between. As DNA, the CDR3 is TGCGCCAGCAGCCGGGTGGGCGGAGCGAACACCGGGGAGCTGTTTTTT. It codes for CASSRVGGANTGELFF.

This clonotype appeared many times. This chain connects TRBV7-2 to TRBJ1-2; D is unresolved. The V gene's germline CDR1 is SGHTA and CDR2 FQGNSA. The CDR3 is made up of 12 amino acids. V gave up 5 bases and J gave up 6 bases, with 10 bases separating them. CDR3 coding DNA: TGTGCCAGCAGCGCCTCTTACGATGGCTACACCTTC. This translates into CASSASYDGYTF.

The CDR3 coding sequence is TGTGCCAGCAGTTCGGTCGGAGGCGGGGCAGATACGCAGTATTTT. Translating it yields CASSSVGGGADTQYF. The V gene is TRBV6-5, the J gene TRBJ2-3; D possibly corresponds to TRBD2 (6 bases). CDR3 length: 15 residues. The V gene lost 4 bases and the J gene lost 4 bases, with 15 bases spanning the gap. Germline CDR1 is MNHEY and CDR2 is SVGAGI.

This clonotype has at least ten counts. The chain couples TRBV2 to TRBJ2-1; TRBD2 aligns across 10 bases. The CDR3 loop spans 14 amino acids. V lost 5 bases to trimming and J lost 6 bases; unmatched junction nucleotides: 4. Per the germline V gene, CDR1 is SNHLY and CDR2 is FYNNEI. The CDR3 sequence is CASSPSGRGNEQFF. In nucleotides, the CDR3 is TGTGCCAGCAGTCCTAGCGGGAGAGGCAATGAGCAGTTCTTC.

This clonotype was recorded a few times. DNA for the CDR3: TGCGCCAGCAGCTTGAGTCCCGGGACAGAAGAGACCCAGTACTTC. Amino acids: CASSLSPGTEETQYF. The chain uses TRBV5-1 and TRBJ2-5, with 7 nucleotides matching TRBD1. The CDR3 is made up of 15 amino acids. J gave up 3 bases and V 1 base, and 6 bases lay outside the gene matches. Looked up from germline, CDR1 is SGHRS and CDR2 is YFSETQ.

This clonotype appeared a few times. V and J are TRBV6-5 and TRBJ2-3, with TRBD1 as a possible D gene (5 bases). V lost 4 bases, J lost 5 bases, and 10 bases lay in between. The CDR3 runs 13 residues. Germline V CDR1 and CDR2: MNHEY, SVGAGI. The CDR3 here is CASSSTVGDTQYF. In DNA, the CDR3 is TGTGCCAGCAGTTCGACAGTAGGAGATACGCAGTATTTT.

The chain carries TRBV20-1 and TRBJ1-2; no reliable D call. The CDR3 totals 11 residues. Between the trimmed V and J ends, which lost 6 bases and 12 bases, there was a span of 17 bases. The germline V gene has CDR1 DFQATT and CDR2 SNEGSKA (reference sequence). DNA for the CDR3: TGCAGTGCGCCCTCGGGAGGGAGAGACACCTTC. Protein: CSAPSGGRDTF.

The sample holds many counts of this clonotype. This chain uses TRBV29-1 with TRBJ2-1, with 11 nucleotides matching TRBD2. The length of the CDR3 is 15 residues. Trimming removed 7 bases from V and 3 bases from J; junction bases left unmatched: 8. Germline lookup yields CDR1 SQVTM and CDR2 ANQGSEA. The CDR3 sequence: CSGESGTSGYNEQFF. The CDR3 DNA reads as TGCAGCGGGGAATCCGGGACTAGCGGCTACAATGAGCAGTTCTTC.

This clonotype has ten or more counts. The chain couples TRBV20-1 to TRBJ2-3; D gene unclear. The CDR3 spans 13 residues. Trimming removed 5 bases from V and 2 bases from J, with 11 bases in between. Germline CDR1 and CDR2: DFQATT and SNEGSKA (reference sequence). The chain's CDR3 is CSAADSNTDTQYF. Written as DNA, the CDR3 is TGCAGTGCTGCCGACTCCAACACAGATACGCAGTATTTT.